This TCR beta chain was captured by sequencing in a study of cytomegalovirus exposure and HLA in healthy donors. Study at large: The 100 to 150 validation repertoires and the roughly 670 first-cohort repertoires shared a platform, a later analysis reported.

Repertoires were generated with immunoSEQ multiplex PCR, while TCRdb's copy carries only in-frame clones and drops some. The data show about 130,000 clones, 90% to 97% seen once. This clone has only one observation. This clonotype was sampled from a man aged 18 to 30 in good health and CMV-seronegative. The sample taken for sequencing was PBMCs.

The CDR3 loop reads CASSLIPGFTDTQYF. CDR3 bases: TGTGCCAGCAGTTTAATTCCGGGTTTCACAGATACGCAGTATTTT. The J gene is TRBJ2-3, the V gene TRBV28; D is unresolved. This CDR3 has 15 residues. Trimming took 2 bases from V and 2 from J, leaving 11 bases between them. Germline V gives CDR1 MDHEN, CDR2 SYDVKM. The whole variable domain, remainder taken from reference TRBV28 and TRBJ2-3, is DVKVTQSSRYLVKRTGEKVFLECVQDMDHENMFWYRQDPGLGLRLIYFSYDVKMKEKGDIPEGYSVSREKKERFSLILESASTNQTSMYLCASSLIPGFTDTQYFGPGTRLTVL.